These 15 T cell receptor beta chains were all obtained from the same sample, sequenced in a study of cytomegalovirus exposure and HLA in healthy donors. 13 Jbeta primers and 60 Vbeta primers were used for the PCR. Profiling relied on immunoSEQ multiplex PCR, and the TCRdb table lists in-frame clones only, not all of them. The sample contains some 150,000 clones, 65% to 90% of which appear only once. What was sequenced was PBMCs. Receptors originate from a woman between 45 and 65 years old in good health and CMV-seropositive.

The sample holds a few counts of this clone. This chain links TRBV6-1 with TRBJ2-2; 7 nucleotides match TRBD1. V trimming: 7 bases; J trimming: 5 bases; junction bases outside the gene matches: 7. From germline, CDR1 is MNHNS and CDR2 SASEGT. CDR3 length: 14 residues. The CDR3 DNA is TGTGCCAGCACCCGACAGGGTTGGACCGGGGAGCTGTTTTTT. The encoded protein is CASTRQGWTGELFF.

The rearrangement uses TRBV13 and TRBJ2-1, with D perhaps TRBD1 (6 bases). CDR1 and CDR2 (germline): PRHDT, FYEKMQ (reference sequence). This CDR3 spans 17 amino acids. Deletions cut 5 bases from V and 2 bases from J, with 19 bases between. CDR3 residues: CASSLDRLGGAYNEQFF. In DNA form, the CDR3 reads TGTGCCAGCAGCCTTGACAGGCTTGGTGGGGCCTACAATGAGCAGTTCTTC.

This rearrangement joins TRBV7-8 to TRBJ2-3, with TRBD1 matching 9 bases. The CDR3 consists of 16 residues. The germline gives CDR1 SGHVS, CDR2 FQNEAQ. V lost 7 bases and J lost 3; bases outside the gene matches: 11. CDR3 nucleotide sequence: TGTGCCAGCAACTGGGGACAGGGAGTTAGTACAGATACGCAGTATTTT. As protein: CASNWGQGVSTDTQYF.

The V and J genes are TRBV2 and TRBJ2-1; TRBD1 matches at 12 bases. Germline V lookup: CDR1 SNHLY, CDR2 FYNNEI. Trimming took 8 bases from V and 10 from J; bases not matched to a gene: 12. The CDR3 extends over 15 amino acids. The CDR3 here is CASQREGQGAREQFF. In DNA form, the CDR3 reads TGTGCCAGCCAACGGGAGGGACAGGGGGCGAGGGAGCAGTTCTTC.

The chain couples TRBV9 to TRBJ2-1, with 11 bases matching TRBD2. CDR3 size: 17 residues. Germline V gene data show CDR1 as SGDLS and CDR2 as YYNGEE. V lost 5 bases, J lost 0 bases, and 7 bases stayed unmatched. The CDR3 sequence is CASSMASGGSSYNEQFF. The DNA for the CDR3 is TGTGCCAGCAGTATGGCTAGCGGGGGGAGCTCCTACAATGAGCAGTTCTTC.

A word on this clone: The junction departs from germline at one end; a sequencing error may be responsible. V gene TRBV7-9 combines with J gene TRBJ1-4; D might be TRBD1 (5 bases). Germline loops: CDR1 SEHNR, CDR2 FQNEAQ (reference sequence). This CDR3 region has 16 residues. This chain's CDR3 is CSSSFHKTETNEKLFF. In DNA form, the CDR3 reads TGTTCCAGCAGCTTCCATAAGACAGAAACTAATGAAAAACTGTTTTTT. Looking up the rest from reference TRBV7-9 and TRBJ1-4 gives the full variable domain: DTGVSQNPRHKITKRGQNVTFRCDPISEHNRLYWYRQTLGQGPEFLTYFQNEAQLEKSRLLSDRFSAERPKGSFSTLEIQRTEQGDSAMYLCSSSFHKTETNEKLFFGSGTQLSVL.

The V gene is TRBV11-2, the J gene TRBJ1-3, with D maybe TRBD1 (6 bases). V shed 3 bases and J shed 0 bases, with 12 bases lying between them. This CDR3 region has 16 residues. Germline loops: CDR1 SGHAT, CDR2 FQNNGV. The CDR3: CASSLGGRNSGNTIYF. CDR3 coding DNA: TGTGCCAGCAGCTTGGGGGGGCGGAACTCTGGAAACACCATATATTTT.

Only a few counts were recorded for this clone. The rearrangement uses TRBV9 and TRBJ1-1, with a possible D match to TRBD1 (6 bases). V dropped 4 bases and J dropped 1 base, with 17 bases sitting between them. The germline CDR1 and CDR2 sequences are SGDLS and YYNGEE. The CDR3 has 16 residues. The CDR3 protein is CASSPRQAGTNTEAFF. The CDR3 DNA follows: TGTGCCAGCAGCCCCCGACAGGCTGGAACGAACACTGAAGCTTTCTTT.

This clone has just one count. The CDR3 DNA is TGTGCCATCAGTGGAAAGACAATAGGAACGGGAAACTATGGCTACACCTTC. Translation: CAISGKTIGTGNYGYTF. The V call is TRBV10-3, the J call TRBJ1-2; D not resolved. Looked up from germline, CDR1 is ENHRY and CDR2 is SYGVKD. V lost 4 bases and J 2 bases, leaving 20 bases between the germline ends. The length of the CDR3 is 17 residues.

V and J are TRBV14 and TRBJ1-2; a possible D gene is TRBD1 (6 bases). V dropped 5 bases and J dropped 5 bases, with 12 bases sitting between them. This CDR3 has 13 residues. The germline V gene encodes CDR1 SGHDN and CDR2 FVKESK. CDR3 coding DNA: TGTGCCAGCAGCGACCGTACAGGGTATGGCTACACCTTC. As protein: CASSDRTGYGYTF.

The chain uses TRBV7-8 and TRBJ2-5; 14 bases map to TRBD2. Germline lookup yields CDR1 SGHVS and CDR2 FQNEAQ. The CDR3 totals 20 residues. The V and J ends lost 2 bases and 1 base, in that order; junction bases with no gene match: 12. CDR3 region: CASSLFLPGLAGGLQETQYF. The CDR3 coding sequence is TGTGCCAGCAGCTTATTCCTACCAGGACTAGCGGGGGGCCTCCAAGAGACCCAGTACTTC.

The V and J genes are TRBV6-1 and TRBJ1-3, with D maybe TRBD1 (5 bases). Germline CDR1 is MNHNS and CDR2 is SASEGT. Trimming took off 6 bases at V and 3 bases at J, with 12 bases between the two ends. This CDR3 spans 14 amino acids. CDR3 amino acids: CASSPPGVGNTIYF. In nucleotides, the CDR3 is TGTGCCAGCAGCCCCCCGGGGGTTGGAAACACCATATATTTT.

The chain has TRBV7-9 and TRBJ2-5; the match to TRBD1 covers 7 bases. The CDR3 sequence is 14 residues long. With V trimmed by 5 bases and J by 5 bases, 8 bases remained unmatched. Germline V gene lookup returns CDR1 SEHNR and CDR2 FQNEAQ (reference sequence). CDR3 bases: TGTGCCAGCAGCCCCCGACAGGGCAGGGAGACCCAGTACTTC. Translating it yields CASSPRQGRETQYF.

This clone was seen once. The chain combines TRBV29-1 with TRBJ1-5, with D perhaps TRBD1 (6 bases). CDR1 and CDR2 (germline): SQVTM, ANQGSEA. The CDR3 contains 14 residues. Trimming stripped 4 bases from V and 6 bases from J, with 16 bases between. The CDR3 loop is CSVAEGGGGQPQHF. The CDR3 DNA sequence: TGCAGCGTTGCAGAGGGAGGGGGTGGTCAGCCCCAGCATTTT.

This clone was picked up a small number of times. The chain links TRBV6-5 to TRBJ1-4; 10 nucleotides agree with TRBD1. Germline lookup yields CDR1 MNHEY and CDR2 SVGAGI. After removal of 6 bases from V and 8 bases from J, the junction contained 6 bases not matched to a gene. There are 14 residues in the CDR3. The DNA of the CDR3 is TGTGCCAGCAGGCCGACAGGGGGCGCCGAAAAACTGTTTTTT. Translating gives CASRPTGGAEKLFF.